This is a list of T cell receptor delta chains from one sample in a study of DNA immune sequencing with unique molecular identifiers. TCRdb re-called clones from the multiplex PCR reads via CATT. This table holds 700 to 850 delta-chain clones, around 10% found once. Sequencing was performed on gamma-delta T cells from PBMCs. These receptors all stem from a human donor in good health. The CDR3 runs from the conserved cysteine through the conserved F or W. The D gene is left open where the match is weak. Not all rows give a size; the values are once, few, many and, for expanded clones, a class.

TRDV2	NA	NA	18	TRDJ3	CACDPASSASWDTRQMFF	TGTGCCTGTGACCCCGCAAGCTCTGCCTCCTGGGACACCCGACAGATGTTTTTC
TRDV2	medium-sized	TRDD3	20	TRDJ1	CACDTVGLGDHVDSPRELIF	TGTGCCTGTGACACCGTGGGGCTGGGGGACCACGTAGACTCACCCAGGGAACTCATCTTT
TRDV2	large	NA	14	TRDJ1	CACDPLRNADKLIF	TGTGCCTGTGATCCCCTTAGAAACGCCGATAAACTCATCTTT
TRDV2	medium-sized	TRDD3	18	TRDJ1	CACDTLYTGGLRRGKLIF	TGTGCCTGTGACACCCTTTACACTGGGGGACTCCGCCGGGGTAAACTCATCTTT
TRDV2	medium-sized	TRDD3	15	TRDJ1	CACDTWGMYTDKLIF	TGTGCCTGTGACACCTGGGGGATGTACACCGATAAACTCATCTTT
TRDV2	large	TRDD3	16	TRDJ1	CACDPLLGDKSDKLIF	TGTGCCTGTGACCCCTTACTGGGGGATAAATCCGATAAACTCATCTTT
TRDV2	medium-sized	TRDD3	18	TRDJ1	CACDTLGDSQAGTDKLIF	TGTGCCTGTGACACTCTGGGGGACAGCCAGGCTGGCACCGATAAACTCATCTTT
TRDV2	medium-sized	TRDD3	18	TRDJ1	CACDKVLGDRTRGDKLIF	TGTGCCTGTGACAAGGTACTGGGGGATAGAACGAGGGGAGATAAACTCATCTTT
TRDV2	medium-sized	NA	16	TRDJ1	CACDTVGASPRDKLIF	TGTGCCTGTGACACCGTCGGGGCTTCCCCCAGGGATAAACTCATCTTT
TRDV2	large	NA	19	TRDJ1	CACDTLPTGPGQRLDKLIF	TGTGCCTGTGACACCCTACCTACGGGACCCGGGCAGCGGCTCGATAAACTCATCTTT
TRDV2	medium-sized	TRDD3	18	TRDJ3	CACDTGDIKSWDTRQMFF	TGTGCCTGTGACACGGGGGATATAAAATCCTGGGACACCCGACAGATGTTTTTC
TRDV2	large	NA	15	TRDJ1	CACDTLGRYTDKLIF	TGTGCCTGTGACACTCTGGGGCGTTACACCGATAAACTCATCTTT
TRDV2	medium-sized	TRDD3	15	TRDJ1	CACDAVGGWTDKLIF	TGTGCCTGTGACGCTGTAGGGGGATGGACCGATAAACTCATCTTT
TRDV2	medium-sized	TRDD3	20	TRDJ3	CACDTTAVLGGSWDTRQMFF	TGTGCCTGTGACACGACGGCTGTACTGGGGGGTTCCTGGGACACCCGACAGATGTTTTTC
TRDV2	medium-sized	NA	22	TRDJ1	CACDTLSRPSSRGDPSADKLIF	TGTGCCTGTGACACGTTATCACGACCCTCCAGTCGAGGGGATCCGTCCGCCGATAAACTCATCTTT
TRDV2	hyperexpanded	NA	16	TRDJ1	CACDPLGLVSEDKLIF	TGTGCCTGTGACCCTCTTGGGTTGGTGAGTGAGGATAAACTCATCTTT
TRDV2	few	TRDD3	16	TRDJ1	CAYDTVGDMYTDKLIF	TGTGCCTATGACACCGTGGGGGATATGTACACCGATAAACTCATCTTT
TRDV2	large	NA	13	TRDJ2	CACEPRLTAQLFF	TGTGCCTGTGAACCTCGCCTGACAGCACAACTCTTCTTT
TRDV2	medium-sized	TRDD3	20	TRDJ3	CACDTSWGTLSSWDTRQMFF	TGTGCCTGTGACACCAGCTGGGGGACCCTGTCCTCCTGGGACACCCGACAGATGTTTTTC
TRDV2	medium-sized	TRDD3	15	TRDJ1	CACDFVLGDTDKLIF	TGTGCCTGTGACTTCGTACTGGGGGATACCGATAAACTCATCTTT
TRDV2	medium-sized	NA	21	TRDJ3	CACDTVSGIKSGTWDTRQMFF	TGTGCCTGTGACACCGTGTCTGGGATAAAGAGTGGGACCTGGGACACCCGACAGATGTTTTTC
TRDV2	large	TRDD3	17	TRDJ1	CACDTVSGGRPENKLIF	TGTGCCTGTGACACCGTCTCTGGGGGACGACCTGAGAATAAACTCATCTTT
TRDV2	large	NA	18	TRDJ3	CACDTVLPSSWDTRQMFF	TGTGCCTGTGACACCGTGCTGCCGAGCTCCTGGGACACCCGACAGATGTTTTTC
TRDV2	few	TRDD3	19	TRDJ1	CACDTVPTWELGDTAKLIF	TGTGCCTGTGACACCGTTCCTACGTGGGAACTGGGGGATACGGCTAAACTCATCTTT
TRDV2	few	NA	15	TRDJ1	CACDVLGPYTDKLIF	TGTGCCTGTGACGTACTGGGACCGTACACCGATAAACTCATCTTT
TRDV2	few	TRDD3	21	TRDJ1	CACDTLLAFPSTGGRYHKLIF	TGTGCCTGTGACACCTTATTGGCCTTCCCCAGTACTGGGGGAAGGTACCATAAACTCATCTTT
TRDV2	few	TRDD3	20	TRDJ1	CACHTASGGYSRLNTDKLIF	TGTGCCTGTCACACCGCCTCTGGGGGATACAGTCGACTGAACACCGATAAACTCATCTTT
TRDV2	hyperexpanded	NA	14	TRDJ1	CACDTIVWESKLIF	TGTGCCTGTGACACCATCGTCTGGGAGAGTAAACTCATCTTT
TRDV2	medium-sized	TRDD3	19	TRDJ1	CACEGVHTGGYKVPDKLIF	TGTGCCTGTGAAGGGGTCCATACTGGGGGATATAAGGTTCCCGATAAACTCATCTTT
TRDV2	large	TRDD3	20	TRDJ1	CACDTILNAYLGGNTDKLIF	TGTGCCTGTGACACGATCCTCAACGCCTACCTTGGGGGAAACACCGATAAACTCATCTTT
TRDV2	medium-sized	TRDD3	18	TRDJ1	CACDTVVPGGSYTDKLIF	TGTGCCTGTGACACCGTGGTTCCTGGGGGATCCTACACCGATAAACTCATCTTT
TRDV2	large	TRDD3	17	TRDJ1	CACDTLTGGSYTDKLIF	TGTGCCTGTGACACCCTTACTGGGGGATCGTACACCGATAAACTCATCTTT
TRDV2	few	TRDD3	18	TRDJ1	CACDTVGLGDSYTDKLIF	TGTGCCTGTGACACCGTAGGGCTGGGGGATTCGTACACCGATAAACTCATCTTT
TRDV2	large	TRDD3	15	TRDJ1	CACDTVGDYTDKLIF	TGTGCCTGTGACACCGTGGGGGACTACACCGATAAACTCATCTTT
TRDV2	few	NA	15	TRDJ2	CACHSVGPLTAQLFF	TGTGCCTGCCACTCGGTGGGCCCTTTGACAGCACAACTCTTCTTT